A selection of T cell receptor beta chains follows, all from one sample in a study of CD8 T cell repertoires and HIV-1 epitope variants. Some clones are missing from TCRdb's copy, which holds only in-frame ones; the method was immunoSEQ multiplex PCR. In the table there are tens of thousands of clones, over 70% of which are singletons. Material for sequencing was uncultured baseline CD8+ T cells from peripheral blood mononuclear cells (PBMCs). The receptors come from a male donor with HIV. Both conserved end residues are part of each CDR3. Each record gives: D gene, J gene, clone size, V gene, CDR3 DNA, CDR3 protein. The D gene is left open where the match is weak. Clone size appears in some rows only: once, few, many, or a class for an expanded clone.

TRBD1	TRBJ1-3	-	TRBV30	TGTGCCTGGAGTGTGGGACAGGGGGCGGACACCATATATTTT	CAWSVGQGADTIYF
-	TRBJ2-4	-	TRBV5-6	TGTGCCAGCAGCTTGGCTCAGGGTAGAGCCAAAAACATTCAGTACTTC	CASSLAQGRAKNIQYF
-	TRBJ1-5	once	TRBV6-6	TGTGCCAGCAGTTACGGACTACATAGCAATCAGCCCCAGCATTTT	CASSYGLHSNQPQHF
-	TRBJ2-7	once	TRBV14	TGTGCCAGCAGCCACCTAAAGGACGGAAGACAGTACTTC	CASSHLKDGRQYF
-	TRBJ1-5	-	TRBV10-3	TGTGCCATCAGTGAGTCTGGGGCAGGGTCCAGCAATCAGCCCCAGCATTTT	CAISESGAGSSNQPQHF
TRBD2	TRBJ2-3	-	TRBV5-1	TGCGCCAGCAGCGCCGCCGGGACTAGCGGGGGAACTAGCACAGATACGCAGTATTTT	CASSAAGTSGGTSTDTQYF
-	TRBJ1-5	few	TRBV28	TGTGCCAGCAGTTTGAGACAGCAGCCCCAGCATTTT	CASSLRQQPQHF
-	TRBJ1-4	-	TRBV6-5	TGTGCCAGCAGTTATCGGGGGGAAACTAATGAAAAACTGTTTTTT	CASSYRGETNEKLFF
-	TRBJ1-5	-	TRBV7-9	TGTGCCAGCAGCCTAGGGATAGCTGATAATCAGCCCCAGCATTTT	CASSLGIADNQPQHF
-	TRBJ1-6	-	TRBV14	TGTGCCAGCAGCCCTCGGGAGGATTCACCCCTCCACTTT	CASSPREDSPLHF
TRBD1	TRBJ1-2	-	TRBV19	TGTGCCAGTAGTACCCTGCAGGGGGGCTATGGCTACACCTTC	CASSTLQGGYGYTF
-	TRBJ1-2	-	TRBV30	TGTGCCTGGAGTCCCCAGGGGAAAGGCTACACCTTC	CAWSPQGKGYTF
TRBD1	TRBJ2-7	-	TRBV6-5	TGTGCCAGCAGGGACAGGGCCTACGAGCAGTACTTC	CASRDRAYEQYF
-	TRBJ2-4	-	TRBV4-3	TGCGCCAGCAGCCAAGGGACATACAACATTCAGTACTTC	CASSQGTYNIQYF
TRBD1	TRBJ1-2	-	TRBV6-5	TGTGCCAGCAGTGAGGGACAGTATGGCTACACCTTC	CASSEGQYGYTF
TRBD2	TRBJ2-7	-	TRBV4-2	TGTGCCAGCAGCCAAGGGGGGACTAGTTACGAGCAGTACTTC	CASSQGGTSYEQYF
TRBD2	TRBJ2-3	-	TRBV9	TGTGCCAGCAGCGTAGAGGGGCTAGCGGGGGAGGCCGCAGATACGCAGTATTTT	CASSVEGLAGEAADTQYF
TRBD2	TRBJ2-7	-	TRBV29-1	TGCAGCGTTGAAGGGACTAGCGGGGGGGGCCTCGAGCAGTACTTC	CSVEGTSGGGLEQYF
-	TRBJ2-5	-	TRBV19	TGTGCCAGTAAGTACAGGGATGAAGAGACCCAGTACTTC	CASKYRDEETQYF
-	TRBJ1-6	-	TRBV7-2	TGTGCCAGCAGCCTACTTACAGGAATCCATTCACCCCTCCACTTT	CASSLLTGIHSPLHF
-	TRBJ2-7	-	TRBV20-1	TGCAGTGCTAGAGAAGACTACGAGCAGTACTTC	CSAREDYEQYF
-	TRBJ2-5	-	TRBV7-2	TGTGCCAGCAGCTTCTGGAAAGAGACCCAGTACTTC	CASSFWKETQYF
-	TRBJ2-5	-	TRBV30	TGTGCCTGGAGTGTAAAAGAGACCCAGTACTTC	CAWSVKETQYF
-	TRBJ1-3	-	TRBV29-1	TGCAGCGTTGTGGGGAGCCTGAGCTCTGGAAACACCATATATTTT	CSVVGSLSSGNTIYF
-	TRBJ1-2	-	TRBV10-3	TGTGCCATCAGAGTGGCAGCCGAATCTAACTATGGCTACACCTTC	CAIRVAAESNYGYTF
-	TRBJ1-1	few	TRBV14	TGTGCCAGCAGCCGCTCTTTGAACACTGAAGCTTTCTTT	CASSRSLNTEAFF
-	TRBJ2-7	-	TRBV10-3	TGTGCCATCGGGATGGGACTTCAGCAGTACTTC	CAIGMGLQQYF
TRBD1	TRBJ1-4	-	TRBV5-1	TGCGCCAGCAGCCAGAGGGCCACAGGGGGCCAAGAAAAACTGTTTTTT	CASSQRATGGQEKLFF
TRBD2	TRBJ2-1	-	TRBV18	TGTGCCAGCTCACCACACCCTCAAGGACTAGCGGGGGCCAATGAGCAGTTCTTC	CASSPHPQGLAGANEQFF
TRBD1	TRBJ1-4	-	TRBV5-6	TGTGCCAGCAGCCCCGAGGGGACAGCAACTAATGAAAAACTGTTTTTT	CASSPEGTATNEKLFF
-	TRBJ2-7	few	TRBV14	TGTGCCAGCAGCCAAGTGGTCAGCTACGAGCAGTACTTC	CASSQVVSYEQYF
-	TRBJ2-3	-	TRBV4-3	TGCGCCAGCAGCCAAGACCTGGCGTCAGATACGCAGTATTTT	CASSQDLASDTQYF
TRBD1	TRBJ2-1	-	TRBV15	TGTGCCACCAGCACCCGGGACAGGGCCCTGGGGAGGGAGCAGTTCTTC	CATSTRDRALGREQFF
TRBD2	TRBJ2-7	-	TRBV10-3	TGTGCCATCAGTGAGTCGAAAGGCGGGGGGAATCTCTACGAGCAGTACTTC	CAISESKGGGNLYEQYF
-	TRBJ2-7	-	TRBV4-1	TGCGCCAGCAGCCAAGAGGGGCAGGCCTACTCCTACGAGCAGTACTTC	CASSQEGQAYSYEQYF
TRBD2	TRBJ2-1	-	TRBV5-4	TGTGCCAGCAGCTTGTACGCGGGAGTTGGCAATGAGCAGTTCTTC	CASSLYAGVGNEQFF
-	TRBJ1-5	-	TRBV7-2	TGTGCCAGCAGCTCCGCCCACCGGGGCATCAATCAGCCCCAGCATTTT	CASSSAHRGINQPQHF
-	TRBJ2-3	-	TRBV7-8	TGTGCCAGCAGCTTAGGTGGGGAGACAGATACGCAGTATTTT	CASSLGGETDTQYF
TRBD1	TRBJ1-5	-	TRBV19	TGTGCCAGTAGTATCAAAGGGGGCTCTCAGCCCCAGCATTTT	CASSIKGGSQPQHF
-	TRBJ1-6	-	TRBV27	TGTGCCAGCAGTCTGAGGGGAAGCTCCTATAATTCACCCCTCCACTTT	CASSLRGSSYNSPLHF
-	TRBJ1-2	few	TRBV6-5	TGTGCCAGCAGTTATTTGGGGGCCGATGGCTACACCTTC	CASSYLGADGYTF